This TCR beta chain was found in a study of T cells after yellow fever vaccination. Study-wide context: Fractions low in cell number were prepared with SMART-Seq v4 Ultra Low Input. Study-level points and caveats: Highly abundant clonotypes carried over from the bulk population could end up in FACS-sorted repertoires as contaminants.

5'RACE template switching produced TCR cDNA carrying a universal primer site and UMIs. TCRdb analysed the 5' RACE reads with MiXCR anew, one entry per CDR3 protein. The sample gives some 120,000 distinct CDR3 sequences, 13% to 15% of which show up once; roughly 43% is in the top ten. The V gene's germline CDR1 is SQVTM and CDR2 ANQGSEA. The CDR3 runs to 13 residues. Trimming shortened V by 0 bases and J by 4 bases, and 8 bases separated the two germline ends. As regards this clonotype: The antigen is undetermined.

This rearrangement joins TRBV29-1 to TRBJ2-3, with D possibly TRBD2 on 5 matching bases. The sample here was CD8+ T cells sorted from PBMCs, taken 5 days after the yellow fever booster vaccination. This TCR derives from a man between 18 and 35 years old who received the YFV17D yellow fever vaccine. The CDR3 DNA follows: TGCAGCGTTGAAGAGCGGGTTCCAGATACGCAGTATTTT. It yields the protein CSVEERVPDTQYF.